This TCR beta chain was retrieved from a study of blood T cell repertoires in COVID-19. Study background: COVID-19 samples, acute and convalescent, were from the United States, Italy and Spain.

This CDR3 has 16 amino acids. The germline V gene encodes CDR1 LGHNA and CDR2 YSLEER. Trimming left V 0 bases short and J 0 bases short, with 11 bases between. Method: immunoSEQ multiplex PCR; TCRdb's copy keeps in-frame clones and lacks some. The sample shows approximately 240,000 clones, around nine tenths of them seen only once. The specimen was PBMCs or T cells enriched from blood (not recorded which). The gene calls are TRBV4-3 and TRBJ1-1; D perhaps matches TRBD1 (5 bases). The TCR originated in a woman aged 18-30 years who had recovered from COVID-19. In nucleotides, the CDR3 is TGCGCCAGCAGCCAAGATGTGGCGGGACTGAACACTGAAGCTTTCTTT. This sequence encodes CASSQDVAGLNTEAFF.